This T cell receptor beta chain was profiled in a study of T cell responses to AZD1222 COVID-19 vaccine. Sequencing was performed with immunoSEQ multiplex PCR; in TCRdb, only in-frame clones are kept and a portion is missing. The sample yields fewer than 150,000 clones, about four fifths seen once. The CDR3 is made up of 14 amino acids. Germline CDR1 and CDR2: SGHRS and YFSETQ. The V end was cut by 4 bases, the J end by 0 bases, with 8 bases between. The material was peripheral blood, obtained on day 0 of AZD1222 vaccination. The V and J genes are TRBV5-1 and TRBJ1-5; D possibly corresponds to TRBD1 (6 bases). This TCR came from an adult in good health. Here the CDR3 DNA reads TGCGCCAGCAGCACGGACAGTAGCAATCAGCCCCAGCATTTT. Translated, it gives CASSTDSSNQPQHF.